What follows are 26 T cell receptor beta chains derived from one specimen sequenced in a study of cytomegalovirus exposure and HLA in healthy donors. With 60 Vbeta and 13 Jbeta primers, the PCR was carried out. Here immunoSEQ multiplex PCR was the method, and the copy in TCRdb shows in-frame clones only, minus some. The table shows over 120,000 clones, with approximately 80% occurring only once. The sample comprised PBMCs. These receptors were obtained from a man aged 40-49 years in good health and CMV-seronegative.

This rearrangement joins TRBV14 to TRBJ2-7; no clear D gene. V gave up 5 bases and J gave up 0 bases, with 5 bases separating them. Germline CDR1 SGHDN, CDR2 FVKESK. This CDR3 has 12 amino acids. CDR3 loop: CASSDTSYEQYF. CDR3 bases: TGTGCCAGCAGCGACACCTCCTACGAGCAGTACTTC.

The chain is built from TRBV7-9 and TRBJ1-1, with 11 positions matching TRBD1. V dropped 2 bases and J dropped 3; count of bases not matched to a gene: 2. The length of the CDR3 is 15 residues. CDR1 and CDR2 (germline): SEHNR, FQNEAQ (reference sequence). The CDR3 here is CASSLTGQGDTEAFF. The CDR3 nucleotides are TGTGCCAGCAGCTTAACGGGACAGGGGGACACTGAAGCTTTCTTT.

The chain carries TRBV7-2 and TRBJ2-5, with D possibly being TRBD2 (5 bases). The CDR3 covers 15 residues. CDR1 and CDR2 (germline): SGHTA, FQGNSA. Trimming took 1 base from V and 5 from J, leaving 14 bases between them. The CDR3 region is CASSLVSLGLETQYF. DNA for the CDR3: TGTGCCAGCAGCTTAGTATCGCTAGGACTCGAGACCCAGTACTTC.

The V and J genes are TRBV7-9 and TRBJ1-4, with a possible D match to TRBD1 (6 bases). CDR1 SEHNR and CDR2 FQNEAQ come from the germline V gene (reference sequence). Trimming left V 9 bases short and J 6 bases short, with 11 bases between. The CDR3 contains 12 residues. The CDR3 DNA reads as TGTGCCAGTGAACAGGGAGATGAAAAACTGTTTTTT. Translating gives CASEQGDEKLFF.

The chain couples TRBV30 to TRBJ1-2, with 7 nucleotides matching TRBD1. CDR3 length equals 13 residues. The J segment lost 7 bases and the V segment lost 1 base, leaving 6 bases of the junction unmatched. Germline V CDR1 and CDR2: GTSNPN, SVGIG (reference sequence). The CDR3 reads CAWSAQGRSGYTF. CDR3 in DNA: TGTGCCTGGAGTGCACAGGGGAGGTCTGGCTACACCTTC.

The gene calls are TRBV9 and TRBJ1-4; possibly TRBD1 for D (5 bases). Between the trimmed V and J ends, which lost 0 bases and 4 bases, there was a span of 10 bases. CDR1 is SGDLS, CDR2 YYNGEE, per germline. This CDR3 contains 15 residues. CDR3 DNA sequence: TGTGCCAGCAGCGTAGACAGGATGGGTAATGAAAAACTGTTTTTT. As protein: CASSVDRMGNEKLFF.

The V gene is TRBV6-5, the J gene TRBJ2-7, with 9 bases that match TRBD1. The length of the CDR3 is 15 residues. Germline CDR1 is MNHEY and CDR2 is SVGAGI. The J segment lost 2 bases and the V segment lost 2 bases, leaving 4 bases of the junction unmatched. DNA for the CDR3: TGTGCCAGCAGTTACCGCGGACAGGGGACCTACGAGCAGTACTTC. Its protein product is CASSYRGQGTYEQYF.

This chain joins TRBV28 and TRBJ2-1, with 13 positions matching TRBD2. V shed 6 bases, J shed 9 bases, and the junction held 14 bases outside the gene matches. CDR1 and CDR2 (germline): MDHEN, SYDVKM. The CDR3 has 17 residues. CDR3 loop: CASSPLTGLAGASEQFF. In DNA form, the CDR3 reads TGTGCCAGCAGCCCATTAACCGGACTAGCGGGGGCAAGTGAGCAGTTCTTC.

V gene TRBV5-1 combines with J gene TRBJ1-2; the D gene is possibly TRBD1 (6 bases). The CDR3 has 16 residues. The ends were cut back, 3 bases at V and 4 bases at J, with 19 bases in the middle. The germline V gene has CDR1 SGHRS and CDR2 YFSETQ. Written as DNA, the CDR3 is TGCGCCAGCAGCTCGGTACGAAGGGGGTCATTCTATGGCTACACCTTC. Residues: CASSSVRRGSFYGYTF.

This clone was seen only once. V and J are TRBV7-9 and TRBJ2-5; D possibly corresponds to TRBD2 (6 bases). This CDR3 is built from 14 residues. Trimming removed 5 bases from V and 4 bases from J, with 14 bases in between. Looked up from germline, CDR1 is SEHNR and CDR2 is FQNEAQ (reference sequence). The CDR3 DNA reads TGTGCCAGCAGCCCGACTAGTCCCCTAGAGACCCAGTACTTC. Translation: CASSPTSPLETQYF.

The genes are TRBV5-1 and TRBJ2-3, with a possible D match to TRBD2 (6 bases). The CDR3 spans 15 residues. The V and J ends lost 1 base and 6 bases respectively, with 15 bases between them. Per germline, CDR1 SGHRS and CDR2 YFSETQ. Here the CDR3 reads CASSLISGDADTQYF. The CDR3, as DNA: TGCGCCAGCAGCTTGATTAGCGGTGACGCTGATACGCAGTATTTT.

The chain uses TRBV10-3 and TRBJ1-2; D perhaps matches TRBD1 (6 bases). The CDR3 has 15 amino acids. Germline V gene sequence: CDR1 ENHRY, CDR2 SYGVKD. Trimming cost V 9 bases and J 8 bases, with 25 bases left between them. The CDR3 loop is CAIRAKQGRSNGYTF. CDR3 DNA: TGTGCCATTCGGGCGAAACAGGGTCGGTCGAACGGCTACACCTTC.

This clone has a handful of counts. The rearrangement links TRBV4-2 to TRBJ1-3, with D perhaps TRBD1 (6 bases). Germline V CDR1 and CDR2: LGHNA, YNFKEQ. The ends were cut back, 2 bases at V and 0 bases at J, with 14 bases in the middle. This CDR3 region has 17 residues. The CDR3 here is CASSQPIQGTSGNTIYF. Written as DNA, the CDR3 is TGTGCCAGCAGCCAACCCATACAGGGAACCTCTGGAAACACCATATATTTT.

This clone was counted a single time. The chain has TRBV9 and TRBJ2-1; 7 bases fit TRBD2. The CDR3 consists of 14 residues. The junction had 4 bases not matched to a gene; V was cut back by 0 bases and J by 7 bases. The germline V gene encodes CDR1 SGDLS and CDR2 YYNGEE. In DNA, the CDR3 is TGTGCCAGCAGCGTAGGTGGGAGGGATAATGAGCAGTTCTTC. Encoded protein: CASSVGGRDNEQFF.

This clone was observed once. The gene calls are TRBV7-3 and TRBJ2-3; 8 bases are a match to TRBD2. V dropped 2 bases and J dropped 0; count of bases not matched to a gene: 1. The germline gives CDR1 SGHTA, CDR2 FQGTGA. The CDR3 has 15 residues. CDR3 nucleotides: TGTGCCAGCAGCTTAGCGGGGGGAAGCACAGATACGCAGTATTTT. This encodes CASSLAGGSTDTQYF.

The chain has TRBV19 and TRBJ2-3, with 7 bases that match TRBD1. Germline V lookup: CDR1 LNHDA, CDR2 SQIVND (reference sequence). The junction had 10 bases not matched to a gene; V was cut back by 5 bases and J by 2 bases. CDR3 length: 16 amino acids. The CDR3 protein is CASSLGTVTLTDTQYF. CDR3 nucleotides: TGTGCCAGTAGTCTCGGGACAGTGACCCTCACAGATACGCAGTATTTT.

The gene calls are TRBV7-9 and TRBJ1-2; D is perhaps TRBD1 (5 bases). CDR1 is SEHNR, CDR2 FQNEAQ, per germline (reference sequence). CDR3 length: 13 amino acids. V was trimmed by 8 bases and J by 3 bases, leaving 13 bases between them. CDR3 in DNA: TGTGCCAGCCCTGGGGCGGAAGACTATGGCTACACCTTC. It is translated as CASPGAEDYGYTF.

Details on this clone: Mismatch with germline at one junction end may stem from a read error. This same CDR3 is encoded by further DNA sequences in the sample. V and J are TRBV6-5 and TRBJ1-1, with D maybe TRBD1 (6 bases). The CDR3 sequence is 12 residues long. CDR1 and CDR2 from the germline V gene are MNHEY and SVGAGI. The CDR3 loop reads CASSQGGRDAFF. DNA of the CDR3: TGTGCCAGCAGTCAAGGGGGACGAGACGCTTTCTTC.

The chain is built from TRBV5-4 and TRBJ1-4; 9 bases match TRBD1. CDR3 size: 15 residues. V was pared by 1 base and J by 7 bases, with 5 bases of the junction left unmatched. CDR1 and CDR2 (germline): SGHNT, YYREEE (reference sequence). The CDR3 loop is CASSLPTGGTEKLFF. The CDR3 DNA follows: TGTGCCAGCAGCTTGCCGACAGGGGGGACTGAAAAACTGTTTTTT.

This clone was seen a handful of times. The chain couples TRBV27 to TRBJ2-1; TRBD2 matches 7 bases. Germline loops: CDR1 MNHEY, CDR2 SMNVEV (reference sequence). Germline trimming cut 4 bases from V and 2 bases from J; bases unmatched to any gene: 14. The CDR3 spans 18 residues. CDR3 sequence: CASSYVPLLALTYNEQFF. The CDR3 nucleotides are TGTGCCAGCAGTTATGTCCCCCTACTAGCGTTGACCTACAATGAGCAGTTCTTC.

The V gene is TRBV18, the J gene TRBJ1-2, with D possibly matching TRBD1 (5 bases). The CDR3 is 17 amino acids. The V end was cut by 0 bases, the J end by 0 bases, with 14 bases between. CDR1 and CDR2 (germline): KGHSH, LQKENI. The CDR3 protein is CASSPPGRGRTNYGYTF. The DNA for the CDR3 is TGTGCCAGCTCACCACCGGGGCGGGGGAGAACTAACTATGGCTACACCTTC.

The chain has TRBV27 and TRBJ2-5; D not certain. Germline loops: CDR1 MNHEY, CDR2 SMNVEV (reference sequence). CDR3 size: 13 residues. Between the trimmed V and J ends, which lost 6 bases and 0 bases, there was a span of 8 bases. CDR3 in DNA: TGTGCCAGCAGAGAACATAACCAAGAGACCCAGTACTTC. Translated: CASREHNQETQYF.

CDR3 sequence reads: CASSLNVGRGWENDNEQFF. As DNA, the CDR3 is TGCGCCAGCAGCTTAAACGTGGGCAGGGGGTGGGAGAATGACAATGAGCAGTTCTTC. The rearrangement links TRBV5-1 to TRBJ2-1; 7 nucleotides line up with TRBD1. The junction had 19 bases not matched to a gene; V was cut back by 2 bases and J by 5 bases. There are 19 residues in the CDR3. Germline loops: CDR1 SGHRS, CDR2 YFSETQ.

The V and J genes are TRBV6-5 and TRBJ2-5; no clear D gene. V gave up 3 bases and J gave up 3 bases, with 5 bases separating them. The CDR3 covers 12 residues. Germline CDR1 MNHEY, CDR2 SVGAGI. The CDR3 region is CASSYSEETQYF. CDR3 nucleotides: TGTGCCAGCAGTTATTCCGAAGAGACCCAGTACTTC.

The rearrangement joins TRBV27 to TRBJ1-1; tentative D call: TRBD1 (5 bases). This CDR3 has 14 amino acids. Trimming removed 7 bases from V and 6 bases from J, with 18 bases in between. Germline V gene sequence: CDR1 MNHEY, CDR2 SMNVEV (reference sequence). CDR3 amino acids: CASTKEGAPAEAFF. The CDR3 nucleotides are TGTGCCAGCACAAAAGAAGGGGCTCCGGCTGAAGCTTTCTTT.

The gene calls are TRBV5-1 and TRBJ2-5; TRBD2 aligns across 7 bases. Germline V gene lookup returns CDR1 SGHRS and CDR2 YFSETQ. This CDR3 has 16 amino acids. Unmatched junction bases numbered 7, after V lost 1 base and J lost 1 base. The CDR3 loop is CASSLIGGGSQETQYF. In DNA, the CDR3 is TGCGCCAGCAGCTTGATCGGCGGGGGTAGCCAAGAGACCCAGTACTTC. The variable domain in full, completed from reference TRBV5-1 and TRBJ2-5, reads KAGVTQTPRYLIKTRGQQVTLSCSPISGHRSVSWYQQTPGQGLQFLFEYFSETQRNKGNFPGRFSGRQFSNSRSEMNVSTLELGDSALYLCASSLIGGGSQETQYFGPGTRLLVL.